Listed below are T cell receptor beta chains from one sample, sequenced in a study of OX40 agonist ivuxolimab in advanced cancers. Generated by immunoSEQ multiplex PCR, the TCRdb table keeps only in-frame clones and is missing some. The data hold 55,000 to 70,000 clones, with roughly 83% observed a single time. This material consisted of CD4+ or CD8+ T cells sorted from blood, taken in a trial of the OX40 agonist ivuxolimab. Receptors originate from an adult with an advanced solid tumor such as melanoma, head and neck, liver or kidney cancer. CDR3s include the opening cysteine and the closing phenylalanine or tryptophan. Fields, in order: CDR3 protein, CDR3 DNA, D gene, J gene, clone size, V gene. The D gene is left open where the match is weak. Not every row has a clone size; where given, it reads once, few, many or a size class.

CDR3: CASSYVAGGPNEQFF
DNA: TGTGCCAGCAGCTATGTAGCGGGGGGGCCCAATGAGCAGTTCTTC
D: TRBD2
J: TRBJ2-1
size: NA
V: TRBV7-9

CDR3: CASSLVGERGELFF
DNA: TGTGCCAGCAGCTTGGTAGGGGAACGGGGGGAGCTGTTTTTT
D: NA
J: TRBJ2-2
size: few
V: TRBV5-6

CDR3: CASSQGSGQGGETQYF
DNA: TGCGCCAGCAGCCAAGGGTCTGGACAGGGGGGAGAGACCCAGTACTTC
D: TRBD1
J: TRBJ2-5
size: NA
V: TRBV4-1

CDR3: CASAQWGGTYNEQFF
DNA: TGTGCCAGCGCCCAGTGGGGGGGCACCTACAATGAGCAGTTCTTC
D: NA
J: TRBJ2-1
size: NA
V: TRBV7-3

CDR3: CASSPGGLVADTQYF
DNA: TGTGCCAGCAGCCCCGGGGGCCTCGTGGCAGATACGCAGTATTTT
D: NA
J: TRBJ2-3
size: NA
V: TRBV7-3

CDR3: CASSLEGGYNEQFF
DNA: TGTGCTAGCAGCTTAGAGGGCGGGTACAATGAGCAGTTCTTC
D: NA
J: TRBJ2-1
size: NA
V: TRBV7-7

CDR3: CAISESAGGSNEQFF
DNA: TGTGCCATCAGTGAGTCGGCGGGGGGGTCCAATGAGCAGTTCTTC
D: TRBD2
J: TRBJ2-1
size: NA
V: TRBV10-3

CDR3: CASSGQITTNEKLFF
DNA: TGTGCCAGCAGTGGCCAGATAACAACTAATGAAAAACTGTTTTTT
D: NA
J: TRBJ1-4
size: NA
V: TRBV27

CDR3: CASSLDYLGETQYF
DNA: TGTGCCAGCAGCTTAGATTATTTGGGAGAGACCCAGTACTTC
D: NA
J: TRBJ2-5
size: NA
V: TRBV11-3

CDR3: CASSSSSGSVYEQYF
DNA: TGTGCCAGCAGCTCCTCTAGCGGGAGCGTTTACGAGCAGTACTTC
D: TRBD2
J: TRBJ2-7
size: few
V: TRBV11-2

CDR3: CASSPDRGSQPQHF
DNA: TGTGCCAGCAGCCCCGACAGGGGGTCTCAGCCCCAGCATTTT
D: TRBD1
J: TRBJ1-5
size: NA
V: TRBV27

CDR3: CASSPLGQGFRIGDPAGELFF
DNA: TGTGCCAGCTCACCCTTGGGACAGGGTTTTAGGATTGGAGATCCTGCCGGGGAGCTGTTTTTT
D: TRBD1
J: TRBJ2-2
size: NA
V: TRBV18

CDR3: CASSSGGARETQYF
DNA: TGTGCCAGCAGTTCCGGGGGGGCCCGGGAGACCCAGTACTTC
D: TRBD2
J: TRBJ2-5
size: once
V: TRBV6-5

CDR3: CASSLGLNSPLHF
DNA: TGTGCCAGCAGCTTAGGATTAAATTCACCCCTCCACTTT
D: NA
J: TRBJ1-6
size: NA
V: TRBV11-1

CDR3: CASRDVATNEKLFF
DNA: TGTGCCAGCAGAGACGTGGCAACTAATGAAAAACTGTTTTTT
D: NA
J: TRBJ1-4
size: NA
V: TRBV2

CDR3: CASSLHQRIYEQYF
DNA: TGTGCCAGCAGTTTACACCAAAGGATCTACGAGCAGTACTTC
D: NA
J: TRBJ2-7
size: NA
V: TRBV28

CDR3: CASRAPGQGTTGELFF
DNA: TGTGCCAGCAGGGCCCCGGGACAGGGGACCACCGGGGAGCTGTTTTTT
D: TRBD1
J: TRBJ2-2
size: NA
V: TRBV7-9

CDR3: CASSLRSSGGPSTDTQYF
DNA: TGTGCCAGCAGCCTCAGGTCTAGCGGGGGCCCAAGCACAGATACGCAGTATTTT
D: TRBD2
J: TRBJ2-3
size: NA
V: TRBV9

CDR3: CASSALGVPYEQYF
DNA: TGTGCCAGCAGTGCCCTAGGGGTGCCCTACGAGCAGTACTTC
D: NA
J: TRBJ2-7
size: NA
V: TRBV6-1

CDR3: CASSRDSSYEQYF
DNA: TGTGCCAGCTCACGGGACAGCTCCTACGAGCAGTACTTC
D: TRBD1
J: TRBJ2-7
size: NA
V: TRBV18

CDR3: CASSPGASGFTDTQYF
DNA: TGTGCCAGCAGCCCTGGGGCTAGCGGCTTCACAGATACGCAGTATTTT
D: TRBD2
J: TRBJ2-3
size: once
V: TRBV11-3